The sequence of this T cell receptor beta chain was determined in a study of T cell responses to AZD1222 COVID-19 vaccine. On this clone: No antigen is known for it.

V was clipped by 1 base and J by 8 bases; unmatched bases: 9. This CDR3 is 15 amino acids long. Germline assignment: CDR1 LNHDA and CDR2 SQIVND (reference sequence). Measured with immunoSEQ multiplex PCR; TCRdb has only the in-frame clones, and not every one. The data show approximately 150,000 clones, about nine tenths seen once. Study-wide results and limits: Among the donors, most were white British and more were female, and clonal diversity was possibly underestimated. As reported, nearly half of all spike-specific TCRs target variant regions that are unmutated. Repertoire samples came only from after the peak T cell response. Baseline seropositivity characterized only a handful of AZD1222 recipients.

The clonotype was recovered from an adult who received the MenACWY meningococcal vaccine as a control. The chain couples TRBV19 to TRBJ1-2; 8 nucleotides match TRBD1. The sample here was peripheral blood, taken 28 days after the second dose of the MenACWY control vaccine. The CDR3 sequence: CASSIASDRVSGYTF. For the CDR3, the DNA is TGTGCCAGTAGTATAGCATCGGACAGGGTGTCGGGCTACACCTTC.